The 31 T cell receptor beta chains reported below all come from one sample, sequenced in a study of T-cell reconstitution after alpha-beta-depleted transplantation in children. Unique molecular identifiers tagged the TCRbeta library. TCRdb processed the PCR reads anew with MiXCR; each CDR3 protein has one entry. Of around 370,000 distinct CDR3 sequences listed, under 13% are singletons. The sequenced sample was PBMCs from the stem cell graft donor, obtained from the stem cell graft. Receptors were obtained from a human donor who donated a stem cell graft to a child with acute lymphoblastic leukemia.

Only a few counts were recorded for this clonotype. V and J are TRBV27 and TRBJ2-1; D possibly corresponds to TRBD2 (5 bases). Germline values: CDR1 MNHEY, CDR2 SMNVEV (reference sequence). Between the trimmed V and J ends, which lost 0 bases and 0 bases, there was a span of 12 bases. The CDR3 runs to 17 residues. In DNA form, the CDR3 reads TGTGCCAGCAGTTTATCTTCCGCGGGTAGCTCCTACAATGAGCAGTTCTTC. Translating gives CASSLSSAGSSYNEQFF.

This clonotype has just a few counts. CDR3 loop: CSARLQGAVDTQYF. The CDR3 DNA reads as TGCAGTGCTAGATTACAGGGGGCTGTAGATACGCAGTATTTT. The rearrangement uses TRBV20-1 and TRBJ2-3; 9 bases agree with TRBD1. Germline V gives CDR1 DFQATT, CDR2 SNEGSKA (reference sequence). V was clipped by 2 bases and J by 5 bases; unmatched bases: 5. The CDR3 is made up of 14 amino acids.

There are a few counts of this clonotype. The chain combines TRBV12-3 or TRBV12-4 with TRBJ2-1; TRBD1 might be the D (5 bases). The ends were cut back, 7 bases at V and 6 bases at J, with 22 bases in the middle. The CDR3 runs 16 residues. In nucleotides, the CDR3 is TGTGCCAGCATCCCCAAGGGGCCGGACCAGGGCAATGAGCAGTTCTTC. It specifies CASIPKGPDQGNEQFF.

This clonotype was observed a handful of times. The chain carries TRBV7-9 and TRBJ2-1; perhaps TRBD2 as D (6 bases). The CDR3 is 16 amino acids. Germline CDR1 and CDR2: SEHNR and FQNEAQ (reference sequence). The ends were cut back, 3 bases at V and 3 bases at J, with 15 bases in the middle. DNA of the CDR3: TGTGCCAGCAGCTTGGACTACAGCTCCCTCTACAATGAGCAGTTCTTC. It yields the protein CASSLDYSSLYNEQFF. Supplemented by reference TRBV7-9 and TRBJ2-1, the full variable domain reads DTGVSQNPRHKITKRGQNVTFRCDPISEHNRLYWYRQTLGQGPEFLTYFQNEAQLEKSRLLSDRFSAERPKGSFSTLEIQRTEQGDSAMYLCASSLDYSSLYNEQFFGPGTRLTVL.

The genes are TRBV20-1 and TRBJ2-2; no clear D. This CDR3 is 12 amino acids long. V was trimmed by 0 bases and J by 3 bases, leaving 2 bases between them. CDR1 and CDR2 from the germline V gene are DFQATT and SNEGSKA (reference sequence). CDR3 amino acids: CSARDHTGELFF. DNA of the CDR3: TGCAGTGCTAGAGACCACACCGGGGAGCTGTTTTTT.

This clonotype appeared a few times. The genes are TRBV24-1 and TRBJ2-1; D assignment may be TRBD1 or TRBD2 (5 bases each). CDR1 KGHDR and CDR2 SFDVKD come from the germline V gene. The CDR3 covers 14 residues. V lost 4 bases, J lost 15 bases, and 21 bases lay in between. The CDR3 here is CATSESTGTQVRFF. The DNA for the CDR3 is TGTGCCACCAGTGAATCGACCGGGACGCAGGTTCGGTTCTTC.

V gene TRBV11-2 combines with J gene TRBJ2-1; D is unresolved. There are 15 residues in the CDR3. Trimming took 2 bases from V and 2 from J, leaving 10 bases between them. The V gene's germline CDR1 is SGHAT and CDR2 FQNNGV. CDR3 nucleotide sequence: TGTGCCAGCAGCTTACCTCGGCAGACCTACAATGAGCAGTTCTTC. It codes for CASSLPRQTYNEQFF.

The CDR3 DNA reads as TGTGCCAGCAGCATAGGCCAACCTTCCTACGAGCAGTACTTC. Translated: CASSIGQPSYEQYF. The chain carries TRBV7-6 and TRBJ2-7; no firm D call. V shed 5 bases and J shed 1 base, with 12 bases lying between them. Germline loops: CDR1 SGHVS, CDR2 FNYEAQ. The CDR3 consists of 14 residues.

This clonotype was seen many times. The rearrangement uses TRBV12-3 or TRBV12-4 and TRBJ1-4, with D hard to call. V gave up 2 bases and J gave up 0 bases, with 7 bases separating them. The CDR3 extends over 15 amino acids. The CDR3 DNA is TGTGCCAGCAGTTTATTTCCGACAACTAATGAAAAACTGTTTTTT. Translating gives CASSLFPTTNEKLFF.

This clonotype was recorded a few times. The junction departs from germline at one end; a sequencing error may be responsible. The chain employs TRBV7-9 and TRBJ1-3; D is unclear. The CDR3 loop spans 15 amino acids. CDR1 and CDR2 from the germline V gene are SEHNR and FQNEAQ (reference sequence). The CDR3 DNA is TGTGCCAGCAGATTAGCAGCTAACTCTGGAAACACCATATATTTT. The encoded protein is CASRLAANSGNTIYF.

The rearrangement joins TRBV28 to TRBJ2-5; 8 nucleotides line up with TRBD1. This CDR3 is 17 amino acids long. CDR1 and CDR2 (germline): MDHEN, SYDVKM. V shed 5 bases and J 1 base; nucleotides not matched to a gene: 12. The DNA for the CDR3 is TGTGCCAGCAGTCACCGGACAGGGCCGAGGGGCCAAGAGACCCAGTACTTC. Translation gives CASSHRTGPRGQETQYF. Variable domain in full (rest from reference TRBV28 and TRBJ2-5): DVKVTQSSRYLVKRTGEKVFLECVQDMDHENMFWYRQDPGLGLRLIYFSYDVKMKEKGDIPEGYSVSREKKERFSLILESASTNQTSMYLCASSHRTGPRGQETQYFGPGTRLLVL.

This clonotype was observed at least ten times. The genes are TRBV7-3 and TRBJ2-1, with D perhaps matching TRBD1 (6 bases). CDR1 and CDR2 from the germline V gene are SGHTA and FQGTGA. The CDR3 extends over 14 amino acids. Trimming took off 2 bases at V and 7 bases at J, with 12 bases between the two ends. CDR3 sequence: CASSLGWGPNEQFF. The DNA for the CDR3 is TGTGCCAGCAGCTTAGGATGGGGGCCGAATGAGCAGTTCTTC. Full variable domain (outside the CDR3, taken from reference TRBV7-3 and TRBJ2-1): GAGVSQTPSNKVTEKGKYVELRCDPISGHTALYWYRQSLGQGPEFLIYFQGTGAADDSGLPNDRFFAVRPEGSVSTLKIQRTERGDSAVYLCASSLGWGPNEQFFGPGTRLTVL.

This clonotype was counted between two and nine times. CDR3 nucleotide sequence: TGTGCCAGCAGTTACGGACCGGGCGGGCCGCCCCAGCATTTT. Protein product: CASSYGPGGPPQHF. The rearrangement joins TRBV6-5 to TRBJ1-5; no firm D call. The V and J ends lost 2 bases and 9 bases respectively, with 14 bases between them. This CDR3 spans 14 amino acids. CDR1 MNHEY and CDR2 SVGAGI come from the germline V gene.

Only a few counts were recorded for this clonotype. V is TRBV24-1 and J is TRBJ2-7; D remains ambiguous. The CDR3 is 14 residues long. Trimming removed 4 bases from V and 7 bases from J, with 16 bases in between. Per the germline V gene, CDR1 is KGHDR and CDR2 is SFDVKD. CDR3: CATSDRRLGGEQYF. CDR3 in DNA: TGTGCCACCAGTGACCGGCGACTGGGTGGGGAGCAGTACTTC.

The table lists this clonotype with many counts. The chain combines TRBV5-1 with TRBJ2-5; weak D call: TRBD1 (5 bases). V dropped 2 bases and J dropped 3 bases, with 11 bases sitting between them. The CDR3 extends over 14 amino acids. Germline V gives CDR1 SGHRS, CDR2 YFSETQ. The CDR3, as DNA: TGCGCCAGCAGCTTCCAGGGAAACAAAGAGACCCAGTACTTC. Protein product: CASSFQGNKETQYF.

For this clonotype: One base away lies a much larger clone, so this may be a sequencing read error. The chain joins TRBV29-1 to TRBJ2-1; 11 bases are a match to TRBD2. Germline V gene lookup returns CDR1 SQVTM and CDR2 ANQGSEA. The CDR3 has 12 residues. The CDR3 spells CIVEASGREQFF. The CDR3 bases are TGCATCGTTGAGGCTAGCGGGAGGGAGCAGTTCTTC.

As for this clonotype: A much larger clone differs from this one at a single base, so this may be a read error. The J gene is TRBJ2-7, the V gene TRBV28; 8 bases match TRBD1. Germline loops: CDR1 MDHEN, CDR2 SYDVKM. This CDR3 region has 14 residues. V was pared by 2 bases and J by 12 bases, with 12 bases of the junction left unmatched. This CDR3 reads CASSLAGQGETPYF. The CDR3 nucleotides read TGTGCCAGCAGTTTAGCCGGACAGGGTGAGACGCCGTACTTC.

This clonotype was detected ten times or more. The junction shows a germline mismatch at one end, possibly a read error. This chain joins TRBV27 and TRBJ2-3; no clear D. The CDR3 covers 11 residues. Germline lookup yields CDR1 MNHEY and CDR2 SMNVEV (reference sequence). The CDR3 region is CASSSTDTQYF. The CDR3 DNA is TGCGCCAGCAGCTCCACAGATACGCAGTATTTT.

This clonotype was seen a handful of times. V gene TRBV7-9 combines with J gene TRBJ2-2; 10 bases are shared with TRBD2. Germline V CDR1 and CDR2: SEHNR, FQNEAQ (reference sequence). The CDR3 is 14 amino acids. The V and J ends lost 5 bases and 6 bases, in that order; junction bases with no gene match: 3. The CDR3 loop reads CASSEGLAAGELFF. Written as DNA, the CDR3 is TGTGCCAGCAGCGAAGGACTAGCGGCCGGGGAGCTGTTTTTT.

This clonotype was seen at least ten times. The V and J genes are TRBV4-1 and TRBJ2-2; unclear D gene. Trimming removed 1 base at V and 7 bases at J, with 13 bases between. The CDR3 has 15 amino acids. Germline V gene data show CDR1 as MGHRA and CDR2 as YSYEKL. The CDR3 nucleotides read TGCGCCAGCAGCCAAGTAATCGCCCTGGGCGGGGAGCTGTTTTTT. Amino acids: CASSQVIALGGELFF.

The chain employs TRBV5-1 and TRBJ2-2; D is perhaps TRBD1 (7 bases). The CDR3 loop spans 15 amino acids. V was cut by 3 bases and J by 5 bases, with 14 bases left in between. From germline, CDR1 is SGHRS and CDR2 YFSETQ. CDR3 sequence reads: CASSSLQGRTGELFF. CDR3 in DNA: TGCGCCAGCAGCTCCCTACAGGGGAGGACCGGGGAGCTGTTTTTT.

This clonotype appeared many times. The chain joins TRBV9 to TRBJ2-2, with 7 bases identical to TRBD2. The V segment lost 4 bases and the J segment 1 base; nucleotides outside the gene matches: 7. The germline V gene has CDR1 SGDLS and CDR2 YYNGEE. The CDR3 sequence is 16 residues long. CDR3 DNA sequence: TGTGCCAGCAGCCCCCGTGCTAGCGGGAACACCGGGGAGCTGTTTTTT. Protein sequence: CASSPRASGNTGELFF.

This clonotype was recorded many times. The chain employs TRBV12-3 or TRBV12-4 and TRBJ2-1; 9 nucleotides align to TRBD2. The ends lost 2 bases at V and 4 bases at J; junction bases unmatched: 3. This CDR3 is 15 amino acids long. The CDR3 protein is CASSLLLAGYNEQFF. Here the CDR3 DNA reads TGTGCCAGCAGTTTACTACTAGCGGGTTACAATGAGCAGTTCTTC.

In its sample, this clonotype was seen many times. The chain couples TRBV11-2 to TRBJ2-1; D is ambiguous. V lost 7 bases and J 7 bases, leaving 20 bases between the germline ends. The CDR3 extends over 15 amino acids. From germline, CDR1 is SGHAT and CDR2 FQNNGV. DNA of the CDR3: TGTGCCAGCATCTTCTATGGCCCAGTTCGGAATGAGCAGTTCTTC. It specifies CASIFYGPVRNEQFF.

The chain has TRBV5-1 and TRBJ1-5, with D perhaps TRBD1 (6 bases). The germline gives CDR1 SGHRS, CDR2 YFSETQ. Trimming left V 6 bases short and J 1 base short, with 11 bases between. There are 14 residues in the CDR3. CDR3 loop: CASMWTVSNQPQHF. CDR3 nucleotides: TGCGCCAGCATGTGGACAGTCAGCAATCAGCCCCAGCATTTT.

The CDR3 nucleotides read TGCAGCGTTGAACCCATCCCTACTAGCGGGAATTACAATGAGCAGTTCTTC. Translated: CSVEPIPTSGNYNEQFF. The chain couples TRBV29-1 to TRBJ2-1; 10 bases are shared with TRBD2. Losses at the gene ends were 2 bases for V and 4 bases for J; bases not matched to a gene: 11. Germline CDR1 and CDR2: SQVTM and ANQGSEA. The CDR3 is made up of 17 amino acids.

This clonotype was observed many times. The rearrangement links TRBV9 to TRBJ2-1; D ambiguous. V was pared by 0 bases and J by 8 bases, with 15 bases between. Germline V gene data show CDR1 as SGDLS and CDR2 as YYNGEE. The CDR3 extends over 15 amino acids. This chain's CDR3 is CASSVGAEGWHEQFF. The CDR3 DNA follows: TGTGCCAGCAGCGTAGGGGCGGAAGGGTGGCATGAGCAGTTCTTC.

The CDR3 region has the DNA TGTGCCAGCAGTGCCACGACAGACGGTGAAGCTTTCTTT. It codes for CASSATTDGEAFF. This chain connects TRBV2 to TRBJ1-1; maybe TRBD1 (5 bases). Germline V gene lookup returns CDR1 SNHLY and CDR2 FYNNEI. The CDR3 length is 13 residues. V lost 4 bases and J 7 bases, leaving 13 bases between the germline ends.

Only a few counts were recorded for this clonotype. V and J are TRBV4-3 and TRBJ2-4, with TRBD1 as a possible D gene (5 bases). The CDR3 totals 15 residues. The germline V gene encodes CDR1 LGHNA and CDR2 YSLEER. Trimming took off 3 bases at V and 7 bases at J, with 16 bases between the two ends. The CDR3 region has the DNA TGCGCCAGCAGCCAGGGTAGGGGTCCTCCCAACATTCAGTACTTC. Protein product: CASSQGRGPPNIQYF.

This rearrangement joins TRBV7-7 to TRBJ2-1; D not resolved. This CDR3 comprises 14 residues. Germline lookup yields CDR1 SSHAT and CDR2 FNYEAQ (reference sequence). Here the CDR3 DNA reads TGTGTTAGTTCCCCCACTACTAACTACAATGAGCAGTTCTTC. Translated: CVSSPTTNYNEQFF.

The V gene is TRBV5-1, the J gene TRBJ2-2, with TRBD1 identical over 9 bases. The V gene end was trimmed by 3 bases and the J gene end by 4 bases; junction bases not matched to a gene: 7. Germline-derived CDR1 and CDR2 are SGHRS and YFSETQ. The CDR3 has 16 amino acids. In nucleotides, the CDR3 is TGCGCCAGCAGCTCCGCCGGGACAGGGTTCACCGGGGAGCTGTTTTTT. It is translated as CASSSAGTGFTGELFF.